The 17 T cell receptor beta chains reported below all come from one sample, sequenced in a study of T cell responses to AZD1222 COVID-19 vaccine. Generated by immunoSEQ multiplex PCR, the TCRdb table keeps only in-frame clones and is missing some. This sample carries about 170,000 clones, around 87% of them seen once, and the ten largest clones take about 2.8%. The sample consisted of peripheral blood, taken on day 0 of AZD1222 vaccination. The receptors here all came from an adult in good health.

DNA for the CDR3: TGTGCCAGCAGCTTACGGCGGACCCAAGAGACCCAGTACTTC. Protein: CASSLRRTQETQYF. V is TRBV7-2 and J is TRBJ2-5; D gene unclear. V lost 2 bases and J 1 base, leaving 8 bases between the germline ends. CDR1 and CDR2 from the germline V gene are SGHTA and FQGNSA. The CDR3 spans 14 residues.

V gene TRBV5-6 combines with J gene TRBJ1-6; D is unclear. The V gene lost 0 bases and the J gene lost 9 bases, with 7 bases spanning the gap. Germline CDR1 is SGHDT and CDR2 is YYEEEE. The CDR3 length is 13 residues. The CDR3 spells CASSLGRGSPLHF. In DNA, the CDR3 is TGTGCCAGCAGCTTGGGGCGGGGTTCACCCCTCCACTTT. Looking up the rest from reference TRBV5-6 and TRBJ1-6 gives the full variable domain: DAGVTQSPTHLIKTRGQQVTLRCSPKSGHDTVSWYQQALGQGPQFIFQYYEEEERQRGNFPDRFSGHQFPNYSSELNVNALLLGDSALYLCASSLGRGSPLHFGNGTRLTVT.

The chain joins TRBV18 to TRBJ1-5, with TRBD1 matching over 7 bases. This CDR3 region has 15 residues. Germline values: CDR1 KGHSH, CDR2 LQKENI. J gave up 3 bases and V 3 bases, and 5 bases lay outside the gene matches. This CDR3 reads CASSPGQVSNQPQHF. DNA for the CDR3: TGTGCCAGCTCACCCGGACAGGTCTCCAATCAGCCCCAGCATTTT. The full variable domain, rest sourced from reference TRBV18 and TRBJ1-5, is NAGVMQNPRHLVRRRGQEARLRCSPMKGHSHVYWYRQLPEEGLKFMVYLQKENIIDESGMPKERFSAEFPKEGPSILRIQQVVRGDSAAYFCASSPGQVSNQPQHFGDGTRLSIL.

The DNA for the CDR3 is TGTGCCAGCAGCCAAGCACCTGGAAACACCATATATTTT. Protein sequence: CASSQAPGNTIYF. This rearrangement joins TRBV4-2 to TRBJ1-3; D not certain. V was trimmed by 1 base and J by 2 bases, leaving 3 bases between them. This CDR3 is 13 amino acids long. The germline V gene encodes CDR1 LGHNA and CDR2 YNFKEQ.

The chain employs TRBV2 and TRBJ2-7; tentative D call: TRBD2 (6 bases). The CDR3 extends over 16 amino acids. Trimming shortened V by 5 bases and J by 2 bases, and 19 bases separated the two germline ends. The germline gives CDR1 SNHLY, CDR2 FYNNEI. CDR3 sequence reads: CASSLAPYTGAYEQYF. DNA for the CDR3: TGTGCCAGCAGTCTCGCACCTTATACGGGAGCCTACGAGCAGTACTTC.

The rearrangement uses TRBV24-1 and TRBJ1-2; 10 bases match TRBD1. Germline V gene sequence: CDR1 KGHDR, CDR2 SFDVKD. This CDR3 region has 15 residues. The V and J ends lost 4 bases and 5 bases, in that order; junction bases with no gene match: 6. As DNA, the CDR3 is TGTGCCACCAGTGACCGGACAGGGGGACAGTATGGCTACACCTTC. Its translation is CATSDRTGGQYGYTF.

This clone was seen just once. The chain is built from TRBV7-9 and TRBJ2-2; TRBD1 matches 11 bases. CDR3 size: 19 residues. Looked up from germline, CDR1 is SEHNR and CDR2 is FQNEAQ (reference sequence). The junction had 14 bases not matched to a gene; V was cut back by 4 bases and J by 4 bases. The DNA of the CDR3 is TGTGCCAGCAGCTATGGACAGGGGGCAATAGCTAGGAGCACCGGGGAGCTGTTTTTT. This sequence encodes CASSYGQGAIARSTGELFF.

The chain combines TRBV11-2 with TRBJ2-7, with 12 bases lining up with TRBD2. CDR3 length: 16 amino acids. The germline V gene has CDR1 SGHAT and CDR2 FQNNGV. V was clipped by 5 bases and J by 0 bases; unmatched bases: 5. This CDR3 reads CASSPGTSGFSYEQYF. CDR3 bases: TGTGCCAGCAGCCCAGGGACTAGCGGGTTCTCCTACGAGCAGTACTTC.

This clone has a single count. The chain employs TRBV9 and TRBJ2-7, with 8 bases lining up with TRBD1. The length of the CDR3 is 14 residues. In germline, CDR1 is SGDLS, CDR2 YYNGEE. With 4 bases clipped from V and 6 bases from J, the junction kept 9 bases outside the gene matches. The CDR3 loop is CASSPRTGQGEQYF. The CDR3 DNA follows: TGTGCCAGCAGCCCCCGGACAGGGCAGGGCGAGCAGTACTTC.

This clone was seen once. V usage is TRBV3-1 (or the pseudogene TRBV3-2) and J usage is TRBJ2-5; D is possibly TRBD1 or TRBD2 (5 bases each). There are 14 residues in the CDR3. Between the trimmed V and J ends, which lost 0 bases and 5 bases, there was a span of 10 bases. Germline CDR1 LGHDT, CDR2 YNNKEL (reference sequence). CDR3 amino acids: CASSQERGRETQYF. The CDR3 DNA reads TGTGCCAGCAGCCAAGAGAGGGGCCGGGAGACCCAGTACTTC.

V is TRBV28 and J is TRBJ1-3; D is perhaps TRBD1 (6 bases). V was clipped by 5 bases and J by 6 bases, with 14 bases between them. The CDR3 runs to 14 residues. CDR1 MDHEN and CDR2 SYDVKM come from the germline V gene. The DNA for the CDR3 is TGTGCCAGCAGTCCAGGGGATCGCCCAAACACCATATATTTT. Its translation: CASSPGDRPNTIYF.

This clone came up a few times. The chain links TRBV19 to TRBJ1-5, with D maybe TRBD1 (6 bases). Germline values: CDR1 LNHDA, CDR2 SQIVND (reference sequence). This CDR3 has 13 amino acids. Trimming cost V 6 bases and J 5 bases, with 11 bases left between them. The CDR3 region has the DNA TGTGCCAGTAGCCGACAGGTCTATCAGCCCCAGCATTTT. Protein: CASSRQVYQPQHF.

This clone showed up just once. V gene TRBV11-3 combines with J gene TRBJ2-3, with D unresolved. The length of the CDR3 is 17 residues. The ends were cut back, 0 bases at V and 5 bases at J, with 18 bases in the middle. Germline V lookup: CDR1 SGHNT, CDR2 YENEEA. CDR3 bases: TGTGCCAGCAGCTTAGAGGGCACGGCCCCAGAAAAAGATACGCAGTATTTT. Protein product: CASSLEGTAPEKDTQYF.

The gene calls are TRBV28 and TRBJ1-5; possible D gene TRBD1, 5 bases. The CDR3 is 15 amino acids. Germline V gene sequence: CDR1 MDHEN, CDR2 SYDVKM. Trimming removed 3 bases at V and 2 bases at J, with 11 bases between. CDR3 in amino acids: CASSFGGIGNQPQHF. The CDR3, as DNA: TGTGCCAGCAGTTTCGGGGGTATTGGCAATCAGCCCCAGCATTTT.

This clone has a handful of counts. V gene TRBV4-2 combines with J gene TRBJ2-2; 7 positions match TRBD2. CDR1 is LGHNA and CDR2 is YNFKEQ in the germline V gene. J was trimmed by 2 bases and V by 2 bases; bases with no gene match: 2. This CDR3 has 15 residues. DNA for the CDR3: TGTGCCAGCAGCCAAAGCGGGGTAAACACCGGGGAGCTGTTTTTT. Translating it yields CASSQSGVNTGELFF.

As DNA, the CDR3 is TGTGCCATCGGACGAGGACAGGGGGACACTGAAGCTTTCTTT. This translates into CAIGRGQGDTEAFF. The V gene is TRBV10-3, the J gene TRBJ1-1; 10 nucleotides align to TRBD1. Germline V gene data show CDR1 as ENHRY and CDR2 as SYGVKD. This CDR3 is built from 14 residues. V was pared by 8 bases and J by 3 bases, with 6 bases of the junction left unmatched.

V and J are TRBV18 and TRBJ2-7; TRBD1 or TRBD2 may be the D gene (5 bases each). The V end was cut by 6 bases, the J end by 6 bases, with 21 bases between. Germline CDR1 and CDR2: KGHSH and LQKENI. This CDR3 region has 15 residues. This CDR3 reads CASSPNRDPRGEQYF. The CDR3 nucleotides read TGTGCCAGCTCCCCGAACCGGGACCCAAGGGGCGAGCAGTACTTC.